Sequencing of this T cell receptor beta chain was carried out in a study of OX40 agonist ivuxolimab in advanced cancers. Looking at the study overall: Patients received ivuxolimab, an agonistic anti-OX40 (CD134) antibody. General observations from the study: In CD8+ T cells, expanded clones were on average more numerous than in CD4+. Low normalized T-cell clonal expansion was also seen in some nonresponders.

This clone has a single count. Its matching antigen is unknown. Some clones are missing from TCRdb's copy, which holds only in-frame ones; the method was immunoSEQ multiplex PCR. The table shows about 60,000 clones, with 90% to 95% occurring only once. CDR1 is LNHDA and CDR2 is SQIVND in the germline V gene (reference sequence). The CDR3 contains 11 residues. Trimming left V 10 bases short and J 7 bases short, with 13 bases between. The chain uses TRBV19 and TRBJ1-2; perhaps TRBD1 as D (6 bases). This receptor was taken from an adult with an advanced solid tumor such as melanoma, head and neck, liver or kidney cancer. Specimen: CD4+ or CD8+ T cells sorted from blood, collected in a trial of the OX40 agonist ivuxolimab. The CDR3 loop reads CAKGGFSGYTF. Here the CDR3 DNA reads TGTGCCAAAGGGGGGTTTAGTGGCTACACCTTC. Together with reference TRBV19 and TRBJ1-2, the CDR3 gives the full variable domain: DGGITQSPKYLFRKEGQNVTLSCEQNLNHDAMYWYRQDPGQGLRLIYYSQIVNDFQKGDIAEGYSVSREKKESFPLTVTSAQKNPTAFYLCAKGGFSGYTFGSGTRLTVV.